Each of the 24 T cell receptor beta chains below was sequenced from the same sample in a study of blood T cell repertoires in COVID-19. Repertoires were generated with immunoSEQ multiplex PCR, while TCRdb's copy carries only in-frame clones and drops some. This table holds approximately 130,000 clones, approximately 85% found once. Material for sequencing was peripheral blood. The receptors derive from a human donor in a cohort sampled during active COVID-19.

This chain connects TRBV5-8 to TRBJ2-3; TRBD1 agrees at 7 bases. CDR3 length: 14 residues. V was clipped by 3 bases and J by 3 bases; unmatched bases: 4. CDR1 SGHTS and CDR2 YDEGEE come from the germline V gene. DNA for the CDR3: TGTGCCAGCAGCTGGGCAGGGGGAACAGATACGCAGTATTTT. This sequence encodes CASSWAGGTDTQYF.

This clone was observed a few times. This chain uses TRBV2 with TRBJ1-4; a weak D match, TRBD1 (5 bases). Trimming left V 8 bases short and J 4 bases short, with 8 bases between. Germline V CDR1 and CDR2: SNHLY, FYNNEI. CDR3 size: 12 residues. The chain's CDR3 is CASRGVNEKLFF. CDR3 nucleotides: TGTGCCAGCCGGGGGGTTAATGAAAAACTGTTTTTT.

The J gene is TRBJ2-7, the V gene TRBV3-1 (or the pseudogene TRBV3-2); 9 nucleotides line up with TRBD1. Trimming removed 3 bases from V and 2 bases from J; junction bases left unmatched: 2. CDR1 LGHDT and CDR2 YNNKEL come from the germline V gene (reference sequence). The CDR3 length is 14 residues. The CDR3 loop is CASSHRDRAYEQYF. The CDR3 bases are TGTGCCAGCAGCCACCGGGACAGGGCCTACGAGCAGTACTTC.

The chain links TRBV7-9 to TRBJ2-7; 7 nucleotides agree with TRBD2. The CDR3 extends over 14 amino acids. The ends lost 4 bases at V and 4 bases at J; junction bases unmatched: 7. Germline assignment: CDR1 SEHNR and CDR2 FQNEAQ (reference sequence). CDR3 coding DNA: TGTGCCAGCAGCTCCTCCGGGGGGTCTTACGAGCAGTACTTC. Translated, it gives CASSSSGGSYEQYF.

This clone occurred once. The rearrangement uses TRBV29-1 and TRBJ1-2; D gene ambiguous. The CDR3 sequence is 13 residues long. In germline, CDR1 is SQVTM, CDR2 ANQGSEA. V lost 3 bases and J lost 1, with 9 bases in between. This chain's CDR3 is CSVDGQDNYGYTF. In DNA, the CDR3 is TGCAGCGTTGATGGGCAGGATAACTATGGCTACACCTTC.

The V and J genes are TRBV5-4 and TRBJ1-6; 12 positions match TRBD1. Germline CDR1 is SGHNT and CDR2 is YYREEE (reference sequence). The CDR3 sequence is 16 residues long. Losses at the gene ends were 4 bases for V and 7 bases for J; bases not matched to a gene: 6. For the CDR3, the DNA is TGTGCCAGCAGCACGGGACAGGGGGCAAGAAATTCACCCCTCCACTTT. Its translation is CASSTGQGARNSPLHF.

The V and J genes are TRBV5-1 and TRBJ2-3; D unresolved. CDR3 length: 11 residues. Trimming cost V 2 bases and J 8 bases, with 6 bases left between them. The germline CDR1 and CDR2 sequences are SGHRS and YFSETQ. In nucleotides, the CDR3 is TGCGCCAGCAGCTTTGAGATTACGCAGTATTTT. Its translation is CASSFEITQYF.

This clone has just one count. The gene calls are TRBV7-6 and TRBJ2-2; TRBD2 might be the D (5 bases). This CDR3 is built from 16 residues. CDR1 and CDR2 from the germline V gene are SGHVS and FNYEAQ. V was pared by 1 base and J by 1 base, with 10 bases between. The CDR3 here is CASSLGVSGNTGELFF. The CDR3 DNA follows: TGTGCCAGCAGCTTAGGCGTCAGCGGGAACACCGGGGAGCTGTTTTTT.

In nucleotides, the CDR3 is TGTGCCAGTACGTTAGGGGTGAACACTGAAGCTTTCTTT. It translates to CASTLGVNTEAFF. The chain is built from TRBV19 and TRBJ1-1, with a tentative D call TRBD1 (5 bases). This CDR3 comprises 13 residues. V dropped 7 bases and J dropped 0 bases, with 9 bases sitting between them. Germline values: CDR1 LNHDA, CDR2 SQIVND (reference sequence).

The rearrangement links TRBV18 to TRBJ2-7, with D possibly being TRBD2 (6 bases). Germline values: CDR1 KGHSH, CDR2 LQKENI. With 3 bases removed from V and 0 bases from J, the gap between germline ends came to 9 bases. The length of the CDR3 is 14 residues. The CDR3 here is CASSPSGDSYEQYF. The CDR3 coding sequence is TGTGCCAGCTCACCGTCGGGGGACTCCTACGAGCAGTACTTC.

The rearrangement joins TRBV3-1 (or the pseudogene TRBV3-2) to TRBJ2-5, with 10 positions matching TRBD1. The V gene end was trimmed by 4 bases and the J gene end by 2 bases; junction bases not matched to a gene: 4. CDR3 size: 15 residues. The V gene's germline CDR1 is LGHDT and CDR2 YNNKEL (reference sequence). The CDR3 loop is CASSRPGQGQETQYF. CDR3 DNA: TGTGCCAGCAGCCGACCGGGACAGGGGCAAGAGACCCAGTACTTC.

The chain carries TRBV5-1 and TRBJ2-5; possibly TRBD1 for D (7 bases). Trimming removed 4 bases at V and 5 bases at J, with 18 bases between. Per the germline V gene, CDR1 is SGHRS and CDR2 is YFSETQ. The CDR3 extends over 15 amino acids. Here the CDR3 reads CASSVGQAAGETQYF. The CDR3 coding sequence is TGCGCCAGCAGCGTAGGACAGGCCGCGGGGGAGACCCAGTACTTC.

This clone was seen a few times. This chain's CDR3 is CASSFSGQETQYF. DNA for the CDR3: TGCGCCAGCAGCTTTTCAGGGCAAGAGACCCAGTACTTC. The chain recombines TRBV5-1 with TRBJ2-5; D perhaps matches TRBD1 (5 bases). CDR1 SGHRS and CDR2 YFSETQ come from the germline V gene. The CDR3 has 13 amino acids. V was shortened by 2 bases and J by 2 bases, with 7 bases between the two germline ends. The entire variable domain, with the rest obtained from reference TRBV5-1 and TRBJ2-5, is as follows: KAGVTQTPRYLIKTRGQQVTLSCSPISGHRSVSWYQQTPGQGLQFLFEYFSETQRNKGNFPGRFSGRQFSNSRSEMNVSTLELGDSALYLCASSFSGQETQYFGPGTRLLVL.

For the CDR3, the DNA is TGTGCCAGTAGTAGAGGACTGAACTACGAGCAGTACTTC. Translation gives CASSRGLNYEQYF. This chain links TRBV19 with TRBJ2-7; D possibly corresponds to TRBD2 (5 bases). Looked up from germline, CDR1 is LNHDA and CDR2 is SQIVND (reference sequence). With 4 bases removed from V and 3 bases from J, the gap between germline ends came to 10 bases. The CDR3 extends over 13 amino acids.

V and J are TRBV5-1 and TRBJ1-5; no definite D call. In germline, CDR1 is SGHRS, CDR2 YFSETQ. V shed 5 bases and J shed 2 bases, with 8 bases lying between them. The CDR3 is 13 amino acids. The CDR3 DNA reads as TGCGCCAGCAGTATCGGGGGCAATCAGCCCCAGCATTTT. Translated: CASSIGGNQPQHF.

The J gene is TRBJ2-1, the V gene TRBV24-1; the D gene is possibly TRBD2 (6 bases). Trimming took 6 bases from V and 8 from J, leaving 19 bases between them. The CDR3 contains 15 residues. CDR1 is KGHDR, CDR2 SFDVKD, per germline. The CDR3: CATSPGTGSLHEQFF. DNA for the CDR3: TGTGCCACCAGTCCCGGGACTGGAAGCCTTCATGAGCAGTTCTTC.

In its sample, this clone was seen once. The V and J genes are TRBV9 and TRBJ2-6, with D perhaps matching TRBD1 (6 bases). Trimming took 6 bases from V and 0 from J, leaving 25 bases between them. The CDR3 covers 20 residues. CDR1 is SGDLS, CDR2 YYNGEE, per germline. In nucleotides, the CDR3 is TGTGCCAGCACCACGACCTCAGGGGACCACTTTAACTCTGGGGCCAACGTCCTGACTTTC. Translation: CASTTTSGDHFNSGANVLTF.

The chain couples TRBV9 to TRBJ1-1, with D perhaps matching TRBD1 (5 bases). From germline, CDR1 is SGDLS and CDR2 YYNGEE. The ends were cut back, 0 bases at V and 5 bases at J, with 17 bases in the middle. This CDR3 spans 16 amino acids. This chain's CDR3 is CASSVVLGQGRTEAFF. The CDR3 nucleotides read TGTGCCAGCAGCGTAGTACTGGGGCAGGGTCGGACTGAAGCTTTCTTT.

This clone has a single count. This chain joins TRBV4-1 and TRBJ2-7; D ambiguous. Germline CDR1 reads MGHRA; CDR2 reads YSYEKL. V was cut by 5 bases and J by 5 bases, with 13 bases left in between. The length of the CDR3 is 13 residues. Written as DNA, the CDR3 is TGCGCCAGCAGCTCACAAACGAACAACGAGCAGTACTTC. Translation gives CASSSQTNNEQYF.

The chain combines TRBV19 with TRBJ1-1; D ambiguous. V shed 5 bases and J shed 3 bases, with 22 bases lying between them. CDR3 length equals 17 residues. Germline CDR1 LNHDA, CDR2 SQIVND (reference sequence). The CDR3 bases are TGTGCCAGTAGTCCCTACCTACGCTCCGGCGGGGACACTGAAGCTTTCTTT. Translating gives CASSPYLRSGGDTEAFF.

This chain's CDR3 is CASSPQLATATNEKLFF. The CDR3, as DNA: TGTGCCAGCAGCCCACAGTTGGCTACAGCAACTAATGAAAAACTGTTTTTT. The V gene is TRBV11-2, the J gene TRBJ1-4, with no clear D. This CDR3 has 17 amino acids. Germline loops: CDR1 SGHAT, CDR2 FQNNGV. V was pared by 5 bases and J by 0 bases, with 16 bases between.

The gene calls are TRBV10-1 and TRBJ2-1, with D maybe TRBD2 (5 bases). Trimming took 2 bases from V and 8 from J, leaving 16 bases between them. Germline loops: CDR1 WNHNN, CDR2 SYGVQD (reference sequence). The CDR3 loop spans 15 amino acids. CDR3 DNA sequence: TGCGCCAGCAGTGAGGGAGCTAGCCTCTTGGATGAGCAGTTCTTC. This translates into CASSEGASLLDEQFF.

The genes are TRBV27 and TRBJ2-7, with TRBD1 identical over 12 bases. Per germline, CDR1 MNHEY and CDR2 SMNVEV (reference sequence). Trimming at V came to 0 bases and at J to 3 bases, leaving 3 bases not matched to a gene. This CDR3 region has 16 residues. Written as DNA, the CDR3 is TGTGCCAGCAGTTTATCTGGGACAGGGGGCTTCTACGAGCAGTACTTC. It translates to CASSLSGTGGFYEQYF.

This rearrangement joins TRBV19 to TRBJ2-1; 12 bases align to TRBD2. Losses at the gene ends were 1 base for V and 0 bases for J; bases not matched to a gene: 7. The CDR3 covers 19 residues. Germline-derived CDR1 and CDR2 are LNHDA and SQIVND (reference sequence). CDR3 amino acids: CASSIAGTSGPSSYNEQFF. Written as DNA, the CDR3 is TGTGCCAGTAGTATAGCGGGGACTAGCGGGCCGAGCTCCTACAATGAGCAGTTCTTC.